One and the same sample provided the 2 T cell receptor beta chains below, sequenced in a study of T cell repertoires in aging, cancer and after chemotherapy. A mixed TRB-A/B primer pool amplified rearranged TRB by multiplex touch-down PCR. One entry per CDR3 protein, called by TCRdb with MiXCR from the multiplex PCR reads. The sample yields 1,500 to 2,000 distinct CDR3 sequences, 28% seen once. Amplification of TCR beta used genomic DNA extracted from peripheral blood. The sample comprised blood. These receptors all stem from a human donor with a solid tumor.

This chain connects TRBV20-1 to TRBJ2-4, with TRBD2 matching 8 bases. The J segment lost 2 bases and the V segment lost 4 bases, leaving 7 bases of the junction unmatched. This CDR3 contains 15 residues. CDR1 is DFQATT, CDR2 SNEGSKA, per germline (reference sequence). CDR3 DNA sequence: TGCAGTGCTATCCGGGGGGGCGTCACCAAAAACATTCAGTACTTC. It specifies CSAIRGGVTKNIQYF.

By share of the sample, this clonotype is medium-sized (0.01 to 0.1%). The CDR3: CASSGWQTETQYF. The CDR3 DNA sequence: TGTGCCAGCAGTGGTTGGCAGACGGAGACCCAGTACTTC. This chain joins TRBV5-4 and TRBJ2-5; no reliable D call. V was trimmed by 5 bases and J by 5 bases, leaving 13 bases between them. Looked up from germline, CDR1 is SGHNT and CDR2 is YYREEE (reference sequence). The CDR3 has 13 amino acids.